These 25 T cell receptor delta chains were sequenced from one sample in a study of gamma-delta T cells after stem cell transplantation. TCRdb re-called the RT-PCR reads with CATT. The repertoire holds roughly 12,000 delta-chain clones, under 45% seen once, with 2.5% to 3.5% in the top ten. Source material: gamma-delta T cells. These receptors originate from a human donor. It is not recorded whose cells these are; they may come from a transplant donor.

As concerns this clone: A much larger clone lies one base from this, so it may be a read error. The sample has other DNA sequences that encode this CDR3 too. CDR3 sequence: CAAPPLYGPPLGIPYTDKLIF. The CDR3 DNA sequence: TGTGCCGCGCCCCCTTTATACGGCCCCCCACTGGGGATACCTTACACCGATAAACTCATCTTT. This chain connects TRAV29/DV5 to TRDJ1; TRDD3 agrees at 8 bases. There are 21 residues in the CDR3. In germline, CDR1 is NSMFDY, CDR2 ISSIKDK.

The genes are TRDV2 and TRDJ3, with no clear D. Germline values: CDR1 GEAIGNYY, CDR2 EKD. CDR3 size: 16 residues. Trimming removed 0 bases from V and 1 base from J, with 6 bases in between. The CDR3, as DNA: TGTGCCTGTGACACCGTGGAATCCTGGGACACCCGACAGATGTTTTTC. It translates to CACDTVESWDTRQMFF.

Sample share makes this clone medium-sized. CDR3 in DNA: TGTGCCTGTGACACCGCTGTGGGGGGATACACGTCCTGGGACACCCGACAGATGTTTTTC. Residues: CACDTAVGGYTSWDTRQMFF. V gene TRDV2 combines with J gene TRDJ3, with 9 bases fitting TRDD3. CDR1 is GEAIGNYY and CDR2 is EKD in the germline V gene. V gave up 0 bases and J gave up 1 base; unmatched junction bases: 9. The CDR3 is 20 residues long.

The genes are TRDV1 and TRDJ2; tentative D call: TRDD2 (6 bases). V lost 1 base and J lost 0, with 24 bases in between. The CDR3 extends over 21 amino acids. Germline CDR1 and CDR2: TSWWSYY and QGS. CDR3: CALGEPFLALTSQALTAQLFF. The DNA for the CDR3 is TGTGCTCTTGGGGAACCTTTCCTAGCCCTGACCTCTCAAGCTTTGACAGCACAACTCTTCTTT.

The J gene is TRDJ2, the V gene TRDV1; 9 bases match TRDD2. Trimming removed 9 bases from V and 0 bases from J; junction bases left unmatched: 17. The CDR3 covers 19 residues. Germline V gene data show CDR1 as TSWWSYY and CDR2 as QGS. CDR3 sequence reads: CALCPFLRWGLALTAQLFF. The DNA for the CDR3 is TGTGCTCTCTGTCCCTTCCTACGTTGGGGGTTAGCTTTGACAGCACAACTCTTCTTT.

This clone was found a few times. This chain connects TRDV1 to TRDJ1; D ambiguous. Trimming pared 0 bases from V and 0 bases from J, leaving 8 bases between. Looked up from germline, CDR1 is TSWWSYY and CDR2 is QGS. CDR3 length: 15 amino acids. The CDR3 reads CALGELESHTDKLIF. DNA of the CDR3: TGTGCTCTTGGGGAACTCGAAAGCCACACCGATAAACTCATCTTT.

The V call is TRDV3, the J call TRDJ1; 8 positions match TRDD3. Germline V gene sequence: CDR1 TVYSNPD, CDR2 GDNSRS (reference sequence). The V segment lost 2 bases and the J segment 0 bases; nucleotides outside the gene matches: 17. CDR3 size: 18 residues. This chain's CDR3 is CAFGTVLYWGAYTDKLIF. CDR3 sequence (DNA): TGTGCCTTTGGGACCGTATTGTACTGGGGGGCCTACACCGATAAACTCATCTTT.

With respect to this clone: This may be a read error, as it is one base from a much larger clone. The V call is TRDV2, the J call TRDJ3, with a weak D call TRDD3 (5 bases). The ends were cut back, 1 base at V and 2 bases at J, with 20 bases in the middle. CDR3 size: 20 residues. From germline, CDR1 is GEAIGNYY and CDR2 EKD. The CDR3 region has the DNA TGTGCCTGTGACACGGTGCCTCCTGGGAGAGGGACCTGGGACACCCGACAGATGTTTTTC. Translated: CACDTVPPGRGTWDTRQMFF.

As for this clone: Possible read error: a much larger clone is one base away. The same CDR3 also results from other DNA sequences found in this sample. The rearrangement joins TRDV2 to TRDJ1, with 7 bases aligning to TRDD3. CDR3 length: 18 amino acids. The V and J ends lost 0 bases and 1 base, in that order; junction bases with no gene match: 13. Germline values: CDR1 GEAIGNYY, CDR2 EKD. DNA for the CDR3: TGTGCCTGTGACACCGGGTGGGGGAGACTGATCGTCACCGATAAACTCATCTTT. Encoded protein: CACDTGWGRLIVTDKLIF.

With regard to this clone: Given a much more abundant clone one base away, this may be a read error. The chain uses TRDV2 and TRDJ3; 11 bases match TRDD3. Germline V gene lookup returns CDR1 GEAIGNYY and CDR2 EKD. The CDR3 consists of 18 residues. Written as DNA, the CDR3 is TGTGCCTGTGACACTGGGGGATACGACTCCTGGTACACCCGACAGATGTTTTTC. This translates into CACDTGGYDSWYTRQMFF.

With respect to this clone: This may be a read error, as it is one base from a much larger clone. Other DNA sequences in this sample translate to the same CDR3. The chain combines TRDV2 with TRDJ3; D remains unclear. The V end lost 0 bases, the J end lost 0 bases, and 11 bases lay between the germline ends. Per germline, CDR1 GEAIGNYY and CDR2 EKD. This CDR3 spans 18 amino acids. DNA of the CDR3: TGTGCCTGTGACACCGTGGGAGCCAGCTCCTGGGACACCCGACAGATGTTTTTC. Translated: CACDTVGASSWDTRQMFF.

This clone was observed a few times. This sequence joins TRDV1 and TRDJ1, with a possible D match to TRDD2 (5 bases). The CDR3 totals 20 residues. The germline CDR1 and CDR2 sequences are TSWWSYY and QGS. The V and J ends lost 2 bases and 8 bases respectively, with 33 bases between them. The CDR3 is CALGEWPTRYSSLLIAKLIF. CDR3 in DNA: TGTGCTCTTGGGGAATGGCCTACCCGGTACTCCTCCTTACTGATCGCCAAACTCATCTTT.

V and J are TRDV3 and TRDJ1; 12 bases are a match to TRDD3. This CDR3 has 18 amino acids. Germline assignment: CDR1 TVYSNPD and CDR2 GDNSRS (reference sequence). V lost 4 bases and J lost 5; bases outside the gene matches: 20. The CDR3 DNA follows: TGTGCCTCCCTTCGAGGGGACTGGGGGATACCAGAGGGGGATAAACTCATCTTT. This gives the protein CASLRGDWGIPEGDKLIF.

This chain joins TRDV1 and TRDJ1, with 8 bases matching TRDD3. With V trimmed by 2 bases and J by 0 bases, 17 bases remained unmatched. Germline CDR1 and CDR2: TSWWSYY and QGS. This CDR3 region has 20 residues. CDR3 protein: CALGEFPVYWGLVYTDKLIF. CDR3 nucleotides: TGTGCTCTTGGGGAATTCCCCGTGTACTGGGGGTTAGTTTACACCGATAAACTCATCTTT.

Of note for this clone: Mismatch with germline at one junction end may stem from a read error. The rearrangement joins TRDV3 to TRDJ1, with TRDD2 as a possible D gene (5 bases). Germline V gene sequence: CDR1 TVYSNPD, CDR2 GDNSRS (reference sequence). The CDR3 is made up of 14 amino acids. The DNA of the CDR3 is TGTGCCTTTATCTCGCCTTCTCAAACCGCTAAACTCATCTTT. Amino acids: CAFISPSQTAKLIF.

The J gene is TRDJ1, the V gene TRDV1; TRDD3 matches at 12 bases. The length of the CDR3 is 20 residues. Germline lookup yields CDR1 TSWWSYY and CDR2 QGS. J was trimmed by 0 bases and V by 2 bases; bases with no gene match: 13. The CDR3 loop reads CALGESTGGYKLVYTDKLIF. CDR3 DNA sequence: TGTGCTCTTGGGGAAAGCACTGGGGGATACAAGCTGGTATACACCGATAAACTCATCTTT.

Notes on this clone: TCRdb attributes to this sequence the protein of a much larger clone, which differs from the DNA translation at residue 8; a read error is likely, and the protein displayed is translated from the DNA. The rearrangement uses TRDV2 and TRDJ2; 8 bases align to TRDD3. Germline-derived CDR1 and CDR2 are GEAIGNYY and EKD. J lost 0 bases, V lost 2 bases, and 4 bases had no gene match. There are 16 residues in the CDR3. CDR3 coding DNA: TGTGCCTGTGACATACTGGGGGCTACTTTGACAGCACAACTCTTCTTT. It translates to CACDILGATLTAQLFF.

The V gene is TRDV1, the J gene TRDJ1; tentative D call: TRDD3 (8 bases). Germline V gene sequence: CDR1 TSWWSYY, CDR2 QGS. V lost 2 bases to trimming and J lost 0 bases, with 34 bases between them. The CDR3 is made up of 23 amino acids. The CDR3 DNA reads as TGTGCTCTTGGGGAAGACCCCTCGGGACCCTTCCTGGGGGACCCCCCCTACACCGATAAACTCATCTTT. Translated: CALGEDPSGPFLGDPPYTDKLIF.

Remarks on this clone: Other nucleotide sequences in the sample specify the same CDR3. V gene TRDV1 combines with J gene TRDJ1; 9 bases align to TRDD2. Germline V gives CDR1 TSWWSYY, CDR2 QGS. This CDR3 is 22 amino acids long. Trimming removed 3 bases from V and 0 bases from J; junction bases left unmatched: 23. The CDR3 coding sequence is TGTGCTCTTGGGGACCGCCTTCCTACGAATCCTCTGGGGGCTCAGTACACCGATAAACTCATCTTT. This translates into CALGDRLPTNPLGAQYTDKLIF.

The chain couples TRDV1 to TRDJ2; 13 bases are a match to TRDD3. Trimming cost V 0 bases and J 4 bases; bases outside gene matches: 17. The germline CDR1 and CDR2 sequences are TSWWSYY and QGS. The CDR3 runs 22 residues. In nucleotides, the CDR3 is TGTGCTCTTGGGGAACTAGGGTGCCCCCCTCCCTACTGGGGGATACGGACAGCACAACTCTTCTTT. Protein product: CALGELGCPPPYWGIRTAQLFF.

As regards this clone: One junction end does not reproduce the germline sequence, and a read error may be involved. Other nucleotide sequences in the sample specify the same CDR3. The rearrangement links TRDV1 to TRDJ1; TRDD3 aligns across 8 bases. The CDR3 covers 15 residues. Germline-derived CDR1 and CDR2 are TSWWSYY and QGS. This CDR3 reads CALGEMGDCTDKLIF. DNA for the CDR3: TGTGCTCTTGGGGAAATGGGGGATTGTACCGATAAGCTCATCTTT.

This chain connects TRDV1 to TRDJ2, with D possibly matching TRDD2 (5 bases). The CDR3 spans 14 residues. The germline V gene has CDR1 TSWWSYY and CDR2 QGS. Trimming took off 1 base at V and 9 bases at J, with 12 bases between the two ends. DNA for the CDR3: TGTGCTCTTGGGGAACCCTACATTGGGACACAACTCTTCTTT. It specifies CALGEPYIGTQLFF.

A word on this clone: Other DNA variants within this sample encode the same CDR3. The genes are TRDV3 and TRDJ1, with D maybe TRDD3 (6 bases). The germline gives CDR1 TVYSNPD, CDR2 GDNSRS (reference sequence). This CDR3 has 14 amino acids. Here the CDR3 reads CALGGTSYTDKLIF. The CDR3 region has the DNA TGTGCTCTCGGGGGGACCTCGTACACCGATAAACTCATCTTT.

This clone is medium-sized by share. The chain links TRAV29/DV5 to TRDJ1; 12 positions agree with TRDD3. Germline CDR1 and CDR2: NSMFDY and ISSIKDK. J gave up 3 bases and V 1 base, and 22 bases lay outside the gene matches. The CDR3 is made up of 21 amino acids. The CDR3 bases are TGTGCAGCAAGCTATTCCCCATTTGGTACCTACTGGGGGATACCACCCGATAAACTCATCTTT. Translating it yields CAASYSPFGTYWGIPPDKLIF.

A few counts support this clone. A junction boundary mismatches the germline segment, possibly from a read error. This chain uses TRDV1 with TRDJ1; a weak D match, TRDD2 (5 bases). The length of the CDR3 is 18 residues. Per germline, CDR1 TSWWSYY and CDR2 QGS. The DNA for the CDR3 is TGTGCTCTTGGGGTATGGGAGCTTCCCGTTCGGGCCACCGATAAACTCACCTTT. Amino acid sequence: CALGVWELPVRATDKLTF.